The 21 T cell receptor beta chains presented below share a single source sample, sequenced in a study of radiotherapy plus CTLA-4 blockade in lung cancer. Clones were read by immunoSEQ multiplex PCR, and TCRdb kept only the in-frame ones, dropping some. The sample shows around 29,000 clones, more than 80% of them seen only once. This sample comprised peripheral blood, obtained from a patient treated with radiotherapy plus ipilimumab. The receptors here all came from a human donor with non-small cell lung cancer that progressed on radiotherapy plus ipilimumab.

This clone appeared once. The chain employs TRBV29-1 and TRBJ2-7; D not certain. The CDR3 contains 12 residues. The ends were cut back, 4 bases at V and 5 bases at J, with 12 bases in the middle. Germline V lookup: CDR1 SQVTM, CDR2 ANQGSEA. CDR3 protein: CSVGPAGNEQYF. The CDR3 coding sequence is TGCAGCGTTGGTCCAGCAGGCAACGAGCAGTACTTC.

The V call is TRBV28, the J call TRBJ2-7, with 7 bases matching TRBD1. Germline loops: CDR1 MDHEN, CDR2 SYDVKM. With V trimmed by 8 bases and J by 4 bases, 5 bases remained unmatched. The CDR3 runs to 12 residues. The CDR3 loop reads CASVGTAYEQYF. The CDR3 region has the DNA TGTGCCAGCGTCGGGACAGCTTACGAGCAGTACTTC.

The V and J genes are TRBV27 and TRBJ1-4; no clear D gene. The CDR3 contains 15 residues. Trimming took 6 bases from V and 8 from J, leaving 19 bases between them. Germline-derived CDR1 and CDR2 are MNHEY and SMNVEV (reference sequence). The CDR3 bases are TGTGCCAGCAGCGGAGGTACAGTGAGAGACGAAAAACTGTTTTTT. As protein: CASSGGTVRDEKLFF. Based on the CDR3 plus reference TRBV27 and TRBJ1-4, the full variable domain is EAQVTQNPRYLITVTGKKLTVTCSQNMNHEYMSWYRQDPGLGLRQIYYSMNVEVTDKGDVPEGYKVSRKEKRNFPLILESPSPNQTSLYFCASSGGTVRDEKLFFGSGTQLSVL.

The chain is built from TRBV2 and TRBJ2-5; D unresolved. The CDR3 spans 11 residues. Between the trimmed V and J ends, which lost 5 bases and 4 bases, there was a span of 5 bases. Germline values: CDR1 SNHLY, CDR2 FYNNEI. The CDR3 coding sequence is TGTGCCAGCAGTTATCTAGAGACCCAGTACTTC. Amino acids: CASSYLETQYF.

This rearrangement joins TRBV4-3 to TRBJ2-7, with 15 bases fitting TRBD2. V shed 1 base and J 0 bases; nucleotides not matched to a gene: 1. This CDR3 spans 17 amino acids. The V gene's germline CDR1 is LGHNA and CDR2 YSLEER. The CDR3 loop reads CASSQGTSGGASYEQYF. The CDR3 DNA reads TGCGCCAGCAGCCAAGGGACTAGCGGGGGGGCCTCCTACGAGCAGTACTTC.

The chain couples TRBV7-2 to TRBJ2-6, with TRBD2 as a possible D gene (6 bases). Germline V CDR1 and CDR2: SGHTA, FQGNSA. Trimming shortened V by 3 bases and J by 4 bases, and 10 bases separated the two germline ends. There are 15 residues in the CDR3. The DNA for the CDR3 is TGTGCCAGCAGCTTCGGGGGATTCGGGGCCAACGTCCTGACTTTC. Residues: CASSFGGFGANVLTF.

V gene TRBV19 combines with J gene TRBJ1-5; maybe TRBD1 (5 bases). Per the germline V gene, CDR1 is LNHDA and CDR2 is SQIVND (reference sequence). The CDR3 contains 16 residues. V was shortened by 4 bases and J by 1 base, with 14 bases between the two germline ends. The CDR3 DNA reads TGTGCCAGTAGTAGCCCCGGCCAGGGCAGCAATCAGCCCCAGCATTTT. The encoded protein is CASSSPGQGSNQPQHF.

The chain has TRBV5-1 and TRBJ1-4, with unresolved D. Germline lookup yields CDR1 SGHRS and CDR2 YFSETQ. V dropped 4 bases and J dropped 1 base, with 8 bases sitting between them. CDR3 length equals 14 residues. The CDR3 loop is CASSREGTNEKLFF. In DNA form, the CDR3 reads TGCGCCAGCAGCCGGGAGGGAACTAATGAAAAACTGTTTTTT.

J is TRBJ1-3 and V is TRBV6-5, with TRBD1 matching 8 bases. Germline V gene sequence: CDR1 MNHEY, CDR2 SVGAGI. With 0 bases clipped from V and 4 bases from J, the junction kept 5 bases outside the gene matches. This CDR3 contains 16 residues. The CDR3 DNA is TGTGCCAGCAGTTACTCTCCGGGACAGGAAGGAAACACCATATATTTT. It is translated as CASSYSPGQEGNTIYF.

The V call is TRBV4-2, the J call TRBJ2-2; no clear D gene. Germline V gives CDR1 LGHNA, CDR2 YNFKEQ. Trimming removed 0 bases from V and 0 bases from J, with 5 bases in between. CDR3 length equals 15 residues. The CDR3, as DNA: TGTGCCAGCAGCCAAGACAGCGCGAACACCGGGGAGCTGTTTTTT. This codes for CASSQDSANTGELFF.

The genes are TRBV18 and TRBJ2-6; D might be TRBD1 (5 bases). V was trimmed by 3 bases and J by 2 bases, leaving 8 bases between them. Germline loops: CDR1 KGHSH, CDR2 LQKENI. The CDR3 loop spans 15 amino acids. For the CDR3, the DNA is TGTGCCAGCTCACCGCGGACACCTGGGGCCAACGTCCTGACTTTC. As protein: CASSPRTPGANVLTF.

The chain employs TRBV7-2 and TRBJ2-1; 10 bases align to TRBD1. The CDR3 extends over 15 amino acids. V lost 2 bases and J lost 7; bases outside the gene matches: 5. Germline V gene sequence: CDR1 SGHTA, CDR2 FQGNSA. The CDR3 spells CASSLWTGGPNEQFF. CDR3 in DNA: TGTGCCAGCAGCTTATGGACAGGGGGACCGAATGAGCAGTTCTTC.

The chain joins TRBV18 to TRBJ2-7; 9 nucleotides line up with TRBD1. This CDR3 has 16 amino acids. Per the germline V gene, CDR1 is KGHSH and CDR2 is LQKENI. With 4 bases clipped from V and 2 bases from J, the junction kept 9 bases outside the gene matches. The CDR3 DNA reads as TGTGCCAGCTCACGGGTGCGGGACAGGGCAACCTACGAGCAGTACTTC. Amino acid sequence: CASSRVRDRATYEQYF.

This chain links TRBV9 with TRBJ2-2, with D possibly TRBD1 on 6 matching bases. V shed 5 bases and J shed 4 bases, with 9 bases lying between them. The germline V gene encodes CDR1 SGDLS and CDR2 YYNGEE. The CDR3 loop spans 13 amino acids. The CDR3 DNA is TGTGCCAGCAGAGGACAGATCACCGGGGAGCTGTTTTTT. Encoded protein: CASRGQITGELFF.

The genes are TRBV18 and TRBJ1-1; no reliable D call. Germline CDR1 and CDR2: KGHSH and LQKENI. This CDR3 spans 16 amino acids. Trimming removed 3 bases at V and 1 base at J, with 15 bases between. The CDR3 region is CASSPSGIRGNTEAFF. For the CDR3, the DNA is TGTGCCAGCTCACCGTCCGGGATACGGGGGAACACTGAAGCTTTCTTT. The complete variable domain, with remaining parts taken from reference TRBV18 and TRBJ1-1, reads NAGVMQNPRHLVRRRGQEARLRCSPMKGHSHVYWYRQLPEEGLKFMVYLQKENIIDESGMPKERFSAEFPKEGPSILRIQQVVRGDSAAYFCASSPSGIRGNTEAFFGQGTRLTVV.

This chain joins TRBV21-1 and TRBJ2-3; TRBD2 is the table's D call and was not checked against the DNA. TRBV21-1 is marked as a pseudogene. CDR3 length: 16 residues. The CDR3 DNA sequence: TGTGCCAGCCTGTTTCGACTAGCGGGGAGGACAGATACGCAGTATTTT. Its protein is CASLFRLAGRTDTQYF.

This chain joins TRBV10-1 and TRBJ2-5; TRBD2 matches at 9 bases. CDR3 size: 13 residues. V trimming: 6 bases; J trimming: 4 bases; junction bases outside the gene matches: 3. Germline CDR1 and CDR2: WNHNN and SYGVQD (reference sequence). The CDR3 sequence is CASSGLASETQYF. CDR3 DNA: TGCGCCAGCAGCGGACTAGCGTCAGAGACCCAGTACTTC.

J is TRBJ1-5 and V is TRBV19; TRBD1 agrees at 7 bases. The trim removed 3 bases at V and 2 bases at J, leaving 13 bases unmatched. Germline CDR1 reads LNHDA; CDR2 reads SQIVND (reference sequence). The CDR3 consists of 18 residues. The CDR3 sequence is CASSILTGMGMGNQPQHF. The DNA for the CDR3 is TGTGCCAGTAGTATCTTGACAGGGATGGGGATGGGCAATCAGCCCCAGCATTTT.

This chain uses TRBV6-6 with TRBJ1-6; 8 bases match TRBD1. CDR1 is MNHNY, CDR2 SVGAGI, per germline (reference sequence). The trim removed 7 bases at V and 5 bases at J, leaving 7 bases unmatched. The CDR3 is made up of 15 amino acids. The CDR3 reads CASKAGGLHNSPLHF. DNA of the CDR3: TGTGCCAGCAAGGCAGGGGGCCTCCATAATTCACCCCTCCACTTT.

The gene calls are TRBV29-1 and TRBJ2-7, with 11 nucleotides matching TRBD1. Per germline, CDR1 SQVTM and CDR2 ANQGSEA. The CDR3 runs to 13 residues. V dropped 5 bases and J dropped 3; count of bases not matched to a gene: 3. The CDR3, as DNA: TGCAGCGTTCGCGGGACAGGGGGCTACGAGCAGTACTTC. Amino acid sequence: CSVRGTGGYEQYF.

The CDR3 loop is CASRPLHPPQETQYF. CDR3 bases: TGTGCCAGCAGACCACTCCATCCACCCCAAGAGACCCAGTACTTC. V and J are TRBV11-1 and TRBJ2-5; D remains unclear. The germline CDR1 and CDR2 sequences are SGHAT and FQDESV (reference sequence). The CDR3 is 15 amino acids. V gave up 6 bases and J gave up 1 base, with 15 bases separating them.